These 14 T cell receptor beta chains originate from one sample sequenced in a study of CD8 T cells in ankylosing spondylitis. Each CDR3 protein gets one entry after TCRdb re-called the 5' RACE reads with MiXCR. Found here are a few hundred thousand distinct CDR3 sequences, 20% to 30% of them singletons; the top ten hold over 0.55%. Sequencing input: blood, either unsorted or a sorted T cell fraction (not recorded which). Every receptor here comes from a male donor with ankylosing spondylitis or in good health (not recorded which).

The rearrangement uses TRBV29-1 and TRBJ2-7, with 11 bases identical to TRBD1. CDR1 is SQVTM, CDR2 ANQGSEA, per germline. J lost 4 bases, V lost 7 bases, and 6 bases had no gene match. This CDR3 is built from 13 residues. The DNA of the CDR3 is TGCAGCGCTGGGGGGACAGGGGGTTACGAGCAGTACTTC. As protein: CSAGGTGGYEQYF.

This clonotype was seen repeatedly, ten times or more. J is TRBJ1-3 and V is TRBV29-1; no reliable D call. The CDR3 sequence is 12 residues long. V shed 8 bases and J shed 0 bases, with 8 bases lying between them. Germline V gene data show CDR1 as SQVTM and CDR2 as ANQGSEA. The CDR3 sequence is CSNQYSGNTIYF. In nucleotides, the CDR3 is TGCAGCAACCAGTACTCTGGAAACACCATATATTTT.

There are many counts of this clonotype. The J gene is TRBJ2-7, the V gene TRBV10-3; 11 nucleotides agree with TRBD2. The CDR3 covers 15 residues. CDR1 and CDR2 (germline): ENHRY, SYGVKD. V lost 4 bases and J lost 0; bases outside the gene matches: 2. This chain's CDR3 is CAISGGTSGSYEQYF. CDR3 sequence (DNA): TGTGCCATCAGTGGAGGGACTAGCGGCTCCTACGAGCAGTACTTC.

The sample holds a few counts of this clonotype. The chain is built from TRBV12-3 or TRBV12-4 and TRBJ2-2; D is perhaps TRBD2 (5 bases). The CDR3 consists of 13 residues. V lost 0 bases, J lost 7 bases, and 6 bases lay in between. CDR3 in amino acids: CASSLARGGELFF. The CDR3 DNA sequence: TGTGCCAGCAGTTTAGCCCGGGGCGGGGAGCTGTTTTTT.

V and J are TRBV7-6 and TRBJ2-2, with TRBD1 identical over 8 bases. In germline, CDR1 is SGHVS, CDR2 FNYEAQ. V shed 7 bases, J shed 6 bases, and the junction held 7 bases outside the gene matches. The CDR3 has 14 amino acids. The CDR3 loop reads CASKTGVGAGELFF. The DNA for the CDR3 is TGTGCCAGCAAGACAGGGGTAGGGGCCGGGGAGCTGTTTTTT.

This clonotype was found a few times. CDR3 DNA sequence: TGTGCCAGCAGTCCCGAGACAGGGGGAGTAAGGCGTGTTGACCAGTACTTC. Amino acids: CASSPETGGVRRVDQYF. The chain carries TRBV27 and TRBJ2-5, with 9 bases identical to TRBD1. CDR3 length: 17 residues. Germline V CDR1 and CDR2: MNHEY, SMNVEV (reference sequence). V was pared by 5 bases and J by 10 bases, with 20 bases of the junction left unmatched.

This clonotype was counted at least ten times. This CDR3 is CASSLPGAYGYTF. The CDR3 DNA sequence: TGTGCCAGCAGCCTACCGGGAGCCTATGGCTACACCTTC. V is TRBV12-3 or TRBV12-4 and J is TRBJ1-2; no firm D call. The CDR3 has 13 residues. Between the trimmed V and J ends, which lost 6 bases and 4 bases, there was a span of 12 bases.

This clonotype was seen ten or more times. The V gene is TRBV15, the J gene TRBJ1-5; a weak D match, TRBD1 (6 bases). The V and J ends lost 5 bases and 7 bases respectively, with 18 bases between them. The CDR3 extends over 15 amino acids. CDR1 and CDR2 from the germline V gene are LNHNV and YYDKDF (reference sequence). CDR3: CATSGTGGAGQPQHF. DNA for the CDR3: TGTGCCACCAGCGGGACTGGGGGCGCGGGCCAGCCCCAGCATTTT. Based on the CDR3 plus reference TRBV15 and TRBJ1-5, the full variable domain is DAMVIQNPRYQVTQFGKPVTLSCSQTLNHNVMYWYQQKSSQAPKLLFHYYDKDFNNEADTPDNFQSRRPNTSFCFLDIRSPGLGDTAMYLCATSGTGGAGQPQHFGDGTRLSIL.

A few counts support this clonotype. This CDR3 is CSATAFKAHTDTQYF. The CDR3 DNA sequence: TGCAGTGCTACTGCCTTCAAGGCCCACACAGATACGCAGTATTTT. The chain uses TRBV20-1 and TRBJ2-3, with no clear D. The CDR3 is 15 residues long. The V gene lost 4 bases and the J gene lost 2 bases, with 16 bases spanning the gap. Germline V gene sequence: CDR1 DFQATT, CDR2 SNEGSKA (reference sequence).

This sequence joins TRBV10-1 and TRBJ2-2; 7 bases agree with TRBD1. Germline V gene sequence: CDR1 WNHNN, CDR2 SYGVQD (reference sequence). V lost 4 bases, J lost 6 bases, and 2 bases stayed unmatched. The CDR3 totals 13 residues. Written as DNA, the CDR3 is TGCGCCAGCAGTGGACAGGGCTCCGGGGAGCTGTTTTTT. It is translated as CASSGQGSGELFF.

V is TRBV6-1 and J is TRBJ1-5; possible D gene TRBD1, 6 bases. Trimming cost V 4 bases and J 6 bases, with 10 bases left between them. The CDR3 has 13 amino acids. Germline CDR1 is MNHNS and CDR2 is SASEGT. In nucleotides, the CDR3 is TGTGCCAGCAGTGCCCGACAGGTTCAGCCCCAGCATTTT. This translates into CASSARQVQPQHF.

This sequence joins TRBV10-3 and TRBJ2-5, with a tentative D call TRBD2 (6 bases). In germline, CDR1 is ENHRY, CDR2 SYGVKD. This CDR3 contains 14 residues. The ends were cut back, 11 bases at V and 4 bases at J, with 20 bases in the middle. CDR3 amino acids: CASDARGGGETQYF. The CDR3 region has the DNA TGTGCCTCCGATGCGCGGGGTGGTGGAGAGACCCAGTACTTC.

In this sample, this clonotype turned up many times. This chain links TRBV20-1 with TRBJ2-2, with TRBD1 as a possible D gene (6 bases). The CDR3 is 18 amino acids. V dropped 1 base and J dropped 3 bases, with 21 bases sitting between them. CDR1 is DFQATT, CDR2 SNEGSKA, per germline (reference sequence). CDR3 DNA: TGCAGTGCTAGAGCTGGGGTTTGGGACACCCCCGACACCGGGGAGCTGTTTTTT. Its protein product is CSARAGVWDTPDTGELFF.

The chain carries TRBV4-1 and TRBJ2-2, with D hard to call. Germline CDR1 reads MGHRA; CDR2 reads YSYEKL. Trimming left V 1 base short and J 4 bases short, with 16 bases between. The CDR3 contains 17 residues. DNA for the CDR3: TGCGCCAGCAGCCAAGGGGTAGTCGGCCTGGGCACCGGGGAGCTGTTTTTT. Translating gives CASSQGVVGLGTGELFF.